Shown below are 3 T cell receptor beta chains from a single sample sequenced in a study of CD8+CD57+ T cells in acquired aplastic anemia. TCR beta VDJ and CDR3 profiling used genomic DNA as template. TCRdb ran MiXCR on the reads and lists one entry per CDR3 protein. The table has hundreds of thousands of distinct CDR3 sequences, approximately 32% seen once; the top ten hold 0.8% to 0.85%. Sequencing was done on patients that had shown CD8+CD57+ cell expansion by flow cytometry. The source material was sorted CD4+, CD8+, or CD8+CD57+ T cells (not recorded which) from PBMCs. These receptor sequences come from a human donor with aplastic anemia.

In regard to this clonotype: Because the CDR3's place on the DNA is in doubt, the DNA is left out and the CDR3 is given as listed by TCRdb. The CDR3 loop reads CSVGQGTDTQYF. The gene calls are TRBV29-1 and TRBJ2-3; the table's D call, TRBD1, has no DNA check behind it. The germline gives CDR1 SQVTM, CDR2 ANQGSEA. The CDR3 is 12 amino acids long, termini counted.

Only a few counts were recorded for this clonotype. The rearrangement joins TRBV11-3 to TRBJ2-1, with TRBD1 identical over 7 bases. This CDR3 spans 17 amino acids. The V gene's germline CDR1 is SGHNT and CDR2 YENEEA. V dropped 2 bases and J dropped 2; count of bases not matched to a gene: 9. CDR3 residues: CASSLLDRAKTYNEQFF. The DNA of the CDR3 is TGTGCCAGCAGCTTACTCGACAGGGCAAAAACCTACAATGAGCAGTTCTTC.

This clonotype came up many times. This sequence joins TRBV19 and TRBJ1-5, with TRBD1 matching over 9 bases. V gave up 8 bases and J gave up 4 bases; unmatched junction bases: 3. The length of the CDR3 is 13 residues. Germline CDR1 reads LNHDA; CDR2 reads SQIVND (reference sequence). The CDR3 coding sequence is TGTGCCAGTGGGACAGGGCCTAATCAGCCCCAGCATTTT. Its protein is CASGTGPNQPQHF.